The 26 T cell receptor beta chains below come from one sample, sequenced in a study of neurological immune-mediated disorders. TCRdb analysed the 5' RACE reads with MiXCR anew, one entry per CDR3 protein. The sample contains some 20,000 distinct CDR3 sequences, less than 15% of which appear only once. The sequenced material came from CD4+ T cells from blood. The source of these receptors is a woman aged 60-75 years with HTLV-1-associated myelopathy (HAM/TSP).

By proportion, this clonotype is medium-sized. Germline is not matched at one junction end, which may reflect a read error. This chain joins TRBV10-2 and TRBJ1-2, with unresolved D. The CDR3 is 12 residues long. CDR1 is WSHSY and CDR2 is SAAADI in the germline V gene. The CDR3 loop reads CASSEINYGYTF. DNA for the CDR3: TGCGCCAGTAGTGAGATAAACTATGGCTACACCTTC.

This clonotype qualifies as medium-sized. The V call is TRBV20-1, the J call TRBJ1-5; 9 bases are a match to TRBD1. The J segment lost 3 bases and the V segment lost 6 bases, leaving 9 bases of the junction unmatched. Germline V gene sequence: CDR1 DFQATT, CDR2 SNEGSKA (reference sequence). The CDR3 runs to 15 residues. The CDR3: CSAMPGQGNNQPQHF. CDR3 sequence (DNA): TGCAGTGCGATGCCGGGACAGGGAAACAATCAGCCCCAGCATTTT.

In this sample, this clonotype turned up many times. The chain uses TRBV24-1 and TRBJ1-4; 7 positions agree with TRBD1. Germline V CDR1 and CDR2: KGHDR, SFDVKD. This CDR3 is built from 14 residues. V gave up 8 bases and J gave up 7 bases; unmatched junction bases: 9. CDR3: CATNDPGQTEKLFF. CDR3 DNA sequence: TGTGCCACCAATGACCCGGGACAGACTGAAAAACTGTTTTTT.

There are many counts of this clonotype. The chain couples TRBV20-1 to TRBJ1-3, with unresolved D. The CDR3 runs 15 residues. Trimming took off 0 bases at V and 0 bases at J, with 9 bases between the two ends. Looked up from germline, CDR1 is DFQATT and CDR2 is SNEGSKA (reference sequence). The CDR3 is CSARDARNSGNTIYF. For the CDR3, the DNA is TGCAGTGCTAGAGATGCGAGGAACTCTGGAAACACCATATATTTT.

The sample holds many counts of this clonotype. The rearrangement joins TRBV20-1 to TRBJ1-4; D is unclear. CDR1 and CDR2 (germline): DFQATT, SNEGSKA (reference sequence). Trimming cost V 3 bases and J 0 bases, with 2 bases left between them. The CDR3 consists of 12 residues. The chain's CDR3 is CSASPTNEKLFF. The CDR3, as DNA: TGCAGTGCTAGCCCAACTAATGAAAAACTGTTTTTT.

There are many counts of this clonotype. The rearrangement joins TRBV30 to TRBJ2-7; D tentatively fits TRBD1 or TRBD2 (5 bases each). The germline gives CDR1 GTSNPN, CDR2 SVGIG (reference sequence). The CDR3 has 14 amino acids. V was shortened by 0 bases and J by 5 bases, with 14 bases between the two germline ends. The CDR3 nucleotides are TGTGCCTGGAGTGTGGGGCACGGGAAGGACGAGCAGTACTTC. Translating gives CAWSVGHGKDEQYF.

In this sample, this clonotype turned up many times. This rearrangement joins TRBV20-1 to TRBJ2-3; possibly TRBD2 for D (6 bases). The CDR3 loop spans 12 amino acids. The V and J ends lost 6 bases and 0 bases respectively, with 7 bases between them. Germline V gene lookup returns CDR1 DFQATT and CDR2 SNEGSKA (reference sequence). The CDR3 region is CSADYSTDTQYF. The CDR3 coding sequence is TGCAGTGCGGACTATAGCACAGATACGCAGTATTTT.

This clonotype was recorded at least ten times. The chain employs TRBV20-1 and TRBJ2-3, with D perhaps matching TRBD1 or TRBD2 (5 bases each). This CDR3 comprises 14 residues. Germline V gives CDR1 DFQATT, CDR2 SNEGSKA (reference sequence). Trimming removed 6 bases from V and 2 bases from J, with 15 bases in between. The chain's CDR3 is CSAAGGWDTDTQYF. CDR3 DNA: TGCAGTGCCGCTGGGGGTTGGGACACAGATACGCAGTATTTT.

Sample share makes this clonotype medium-sized. The chain employs TRBV20-1 and TRBJ2-7; 8 nucleotides agree with TRBD2. The CDR3 contains 19 residues. CDR1 and CDR2 (germline): DFQATT, SNEGSKA (reference sequence). J lost 4 bases, V lost 0 bases, and 20 bases had no gene match. The CDR3: CSARDRVGELAEGTYEQYF. In nucleotides, the CDR3 is TGCAGTGCTAGAGATCGGGTGGGGGAACTAGCGGAAGGAACGTACGAGCAGTACTTC.

This clonotype was seen at least ten times. DNA of the CDR3: TGCAGTGCCCACTTACCGAAGGGGACTAGCGGGAGCACAGATACGCAGTATTTT. This sequence encodes CSAHLPKGTSGSTDTQYF. This chain uses TRBV20-1 with TRBJ2-3; the match to TRBD2 covers 12 bases. Germline V gene sequence: CDR1 DFQATT, CDR2 SNEGSKA (reference sequence). The CDR3 sequence is 18 residues long. The junction had 13 bases not matched to a gene; V was cut back by 6 bases and J by 0 bases.

This clonotype is medium-sized by share. Written as DNA, the CDR3 is TGTGCCAGCAGCTTGGCTCCTCAACGGGATATACAGTACTTC. Encoded protein: CASSLAPQRDIQYF. The gene calls are TRBV7-8 and TRBJ2-7; TRBD2 might be the D (5 bases). With 3 bases removed from V and 10 bases from J, the gap between germline ends came to 19 bases. Germline CDR1 is SGHVS and CDR2 is FQNEAQ. The CDR3 runs to 14 residues.

This clonotype was observed many times. The rearrangement joins TRBV5-1 to TRBJ2-6; 15 bases agree with TRBD2. J lost 3 bases, V lost 3 bases, and 1 base had no gene match. The CDR3 spans 17 residues. CDR1 and CDR2 (germline): SGHRS, YFSETQ. CDR3 region: CASSWTSGGVGANVLTF. The CDR3 DNA sequence: TGCGCCAGCAGCTGGACTAGCGGGGGGGTTGGGGCCAACGTCCTGACTTTC.

At least ten counts were recorded for this clonotype. The rearrangement joins TRBV15 to TRBJ2-3; tentative D call: TRBD2 (5 bases). V was trimmed by 5 bases and J by 2 bases, leaving 17 bases between them. CDR1 is LNHNV and CDR2 is YYDKDF in the germline V gene (reference sequence). This CDR3 has 16 amino acids. The CDR3 DNA sequence: TGTGCCACCAGCGAGAGAGCGGCTAGTTACACAGATACGCAGTATTTT. Translation: CATSERAASYTDTQYF.

The genes are TRBV10-3 and TRBJ1-1; D gene uncertain. Germline V lookup: CDR1 ENHRY, CDR2 SYGVKD. Trimming left V 6 bases short and J 5 bases short, with 16 bases between. The CDR3 has 14 amino acids. The CDR3 DNA reads TGTGCCATCAGCCCCGATGGAGCGAAGACTGAAGCTTTCTTT. Translating it yields CAISPDGAKTEAFF.

The sample holds many counts of this clonotype. The V and J genes are TRBV20-1 and TRBJ1-1; no firm D call. Germline loops: CDR1 DFQATT, CDR2 SNEGSKA (reference sequence). V was shortened by 1 base and J by 4 bases, with 4 bases between the two germline ends. The CDR3 spans 11 residues. The CDR3 region is CSARVPTEAFF. CDR3 DNA sequence: TGCAGTGCTAGAGTTCCCACTGAAGCTTTCTTT.

With respect to this clonotype: At one boundary the junction diverges from the germline segment, which might be a read error. V and J are TRBV20-1 and TRBJ2-2; D is possibly TRBD2 (6 bases). CDR1 and CDR2 from the germline V gene are DFQATT and SNEGSKA (reference sequence). The CDR3 is 14 residues long. CDR3 DNA sequence: TGCAGTGCGAGGGCCGACATAAATGGCGGGGAGCTATTTTTT. Translation gives CSARADINGGELFF.

This clonotype is deemed medium-sized. The genes are TRBV28 and TRBJ2-5; 7 nucleotides agree with TRBD1. From germline, CDR1 is MDHEN and CDR2 SYDVKM. V trimming: 5 bases; J trimming: 2 bases; junction bases outside the gene matches: 8. The CDR3 contains 15 residues. In DNA form, the CDR3 reads TGTGCCAGCAGTGGACAGGTCGGCCTACAAGAGACCCAGTACTTC. As protein: CASSGQVGLQETQYF.

This clonotype has at least ten counts. This sequence joins TRBV2 and TRBJ1-1; D is uncertain. V was pared by 1 base and J by 0 bases, with 12 bases between. CDR3 length: 16 amino acids. Germline lookup yields CDR1 SNHLY and CDR2 FYNNEI. Here the CDR3 reads CASSEGYLGVNTEAFF. CDR3 in DNA: TGTGCCAGCAGTGAAGGTTACCTAGGTGTGAACACTGAAGCTTTCTTT.

This clonotype was picked up one time. The chain carries TRBV4-2 and TRBJ1-2, with D perhaps matching TRBD1 (5 bases). Germline V CDR1 and CDR2: LGHNA, YNFKEQ. The CDR3 runs to 15 residues. The CDR3 region has the DNA TGTTCTAGCAGCCAAGAGGCAGGGTCCAACTATGGCTACACCTTC. This gives the protein CSSSQEAGSNYGYTF.

This clonotype was counted ten times or more. The J gene is TRBJ2-6, the V gene TRBV5-1; weak D call: TRBD1 (5 bases). The CDR3 length is 16 residues. V was cut by 2 bases and J by 1 base, with 10 bases left in between. Germline V gene lookup returns CDR1 SGHRS and CDR2 YFSETQ. CDR3 sequence reads: CASSFTAGSGANVLTF. The DNA of the CDR3 is TGCGCCAGCAGCTTTACTGCAGGGTCTGGGGCCAACGTCCTGACTTTC.

This clonotype was detected ten times or more. V and J are TRBV11-2 and TRBJ2-5; tentatively, D is TRBD2 (6 bases). V was shortened by 3 bases and J by 5 bases, with 13 bases between the two germline ends. Germline V gives CDR1 SGHAT, CDR2 FQNNGV. CDR3 length: 14 residues. The CDR3 DNA reads as TGTGCCAGCAGCTTGGGGAATGCGGGGGAGACCCAGTACTTC. Translating gives CASSLGNAGETQYF.

Many counts were recorded for this clonotype. The chain is built from TRBV5-1 and TRBJ2-1, with D tentatively TRBD2 (5 bases). There are 14 residues in the CDR3. Trimming removed 0 bases at V and 7 bases at J, with 11 bases between. Looked up from germline, CDR1 is SGHRS and CDR2 is YFSETQ. The CDR3 region has the DNA TGCGCCAGCAGCTTGGGGACTCCACCGAATGAGCAGTTCTTC. This encodes CASSLGTPPNEQFF.

This clonotype was counted many times. V gene TRBV20-1 combines with J gene TRBJ2-3; 11 nucleotides agree with TRBD2. The CDR3 sequence is 16 residues long. Germline assignment: CDR1 DFQATT and CDR2 SNEGSKA (reference sequence). J gave up 5 bases and V 4 bases, and 11 bases lay outside the gene matches. This CDR3 is CSAIFLAGGPGDTQYF. The CDR3 DNA sequence: TGCAGTGCTATCTTTTTAGCGGGAGGGCCTGGAGATACGCAGTATTTT.

Many counts were recorded for this clonotype. Compared with germline, one end of the junction differs, possibly owing to a read error. The chain employs TRBV20-1 and TRBJ1-5; 8 positions agree with TRBD1. The CDR3 runs 13 residues. Looked up from germline, CDR1 is DFQATT and CDR2 is SNEGSKA (reference sequence). Written as DNA, the CDR3 is TGCAGTGGTAGACAGGGGAGCAATCAGCCCCAGCATTTT. Translating it yields CSGRQGSNQPQHF.

In this sample, this clonotype is medium-sized. V usage is TRBV6-5 and J usage is TRBJ2-3; 8 nucleotides match TRBD2. The CDR3 covers 16 residues. Germline lookup yields CDR1 MNHEY and CDR2 SVGAGI. V was clipped by 0 bases and J by 2 bases; unmatched bases: 4. This CDR3 reads CASSYSAGGFTDTQYF. The CDR3 DNA reads as TGTGCCAGCAGTTACTCTGCGGGAGGTTTCACAGATACGCAGTATTTT.

The chain uses TRBV11-2 and TRBJ2-4; maybe TRBD1 (7 bases). Germline V CDR1 and CDR2: SGHAT, FQNNGV. Trimming took off 3 bases at V and 9 bases at J, with 24 bases between the two ends. The CDR3 length is 17 residues. In DNA, the CDR3 is TGTGCCAGCAGCTTGTTTTCGAGACAGGGTTCCGGGGGCATTCAGTACTTC. Translated: CASSLFSRQGSGGIQYF.